This T cell receptor beta chain was retrieved from a study of T-cell reconstitution after alpha-beta-depleted transplantation in children. Study results and limitations: Reported findings indicate that, about two months after transplant, alpha-beta T cells came from several hundred expanded clones, which were derived from non-depleted graft cells. TCRbeta diversity was high at day 60 in some patients (a result of surviving recipient T cells and thymic progenitors). By one year post-transplant, T-cell counts and diversity largely arose from T cells that were newly produced.

For TCRbeta, the library was prepared with unique molecular identifiers. TCRdb called the PCR reads again in MiXCR, with one record for every CDR3 protein. Of about 300,000 distinct CDR3 sequences listed, around 9.1% are singletons. In this sample, this clonotype turned up many times. Its antigen remains unknown. CDR1 is SGHAT, CDR2 FQNNGV, per germline. Germline trimming cut 6 bases from V and 7 bases from J; bases unmatched to any gene: 12. The CDR3 covers 16 residues. The chain employs TRBV11-2 and TRBJ1-4; 9 bases agree with TRBD1. The specimen comprised PBMCs, sampled before TCRalphabeta/CD19-depleted stem cell transplant. The TCR originated in a boy less than two years old with acute myeloid leukemia, due to receive a stem cell transplant. CDR3 bases: TGTGCCAGCAGTTTTGGATTTGGACAGGGGCGTGAAAAACTGTTTTTT. Protein product: CASSFGFGQGREKLFF.